A selection of T cell receptor beta chains follows, all from one sample in a study of shared clonotypes between healthy human individuals. Profiled with immunoSEQ multiplex PCR; TCRdb holds only in-frame clones, not every one. The table has 2 million to 2.5 million clones, 90% to 96% seen once. Sequencing was performed on naive CD4+ T cells sorted from blood. The receptors derive from a man aged 18-30 years in good health. Each CDR3 is given with its conserved first and last residue. D genes are given only for firm matches. Only some rows state a clone size, as once, few, many or a class for expanded clones.

clone_size d_call j_call v_call cdr3_aa cdr3_nt
- TRBD1 TRBJ1-2 TRBV6-5 CASSSRGPSGYTF TGTGCCAGCAGTTCCAGGGGGCCCTCTGGCTACACCTTC
- TRBD2 TRBJ2-1 TRBV29-1 CSVSSGRLAGGQGGEQFF TGCAGCGTTTCAAGTGGGCGGCTAGCGGGAGGGCAGGGGGGTGAGCAGTTCTTC
- TRBD2 TRBJ2-7 TRBV6-1 CASTTLATTYEQYF TGTGCCAGCACCACACTAGCGACTACCTACGAGCAGTACTTC
- - TRBJ1-3 TRBV30 CAWSTRDSSSGNTIYF TGTGCCTGGAGTACACGGGACTCAAGCTCTGGAAACACCATATATTTT
- TRBD1 TRBJ2-5 TRBV5-8 CASRQKRLGQGLMTQYF TGTGCCAGCAGACAAAAACGTCTGGGACAGGGATTAATGACCCAGTACTTC
- TRBD1 TRBJ2-3 TRBV5-1 CASSTMTGGLTDTQYF TGCGCCAGCAGCACCATGACAGGGGGCCTGACAGATACGCAGTATTTT
- - TRBJ1-2 TRBV28 CASRDSVAYGYTF TGTGCCAGCAGGGACAGTGTGGCGTATGGCTACACCTTC
- - TRBJ1-2 TRBV4-1 CASSPDLTVPYGYTF TGCGCCAGCAGCCCCGATCTTACAGTCCCCTATGGCTACACCTTC
- - TRBJ2-7 TRBV7-9 CASSPLAGQGGYEQYF TGTGCCAGCAGCCCCCTAGCGGGACAGGGCGGCTACGAGCAGTACTTC
- - TRBJ1-2 TRBV11-2 CASSLGSVNYGYTF TGTGCCAGCAGCTTAGGTAGCGTGAACTATGGCTACACCTTC
once - TRBJ1-2 TRBV6-5 CASRSRGVSYGYTF TGTGCCAGCAGATCGCGGGGCGTCAGCTATGGCTACACCTTC
- - TRBJ1-2 TRBV18 CASSPPYNTNYGYTF TGTGCCAGCTCACCACCGTACAATACTAACTATGGCTACACCTTC
- TRBD1 TRBJ1-5 TRBV19 CASMSDRGRGQPQHF TGTGCCAGTATGTCGGACAGGGGGCGCGGTCAGCCCCAGCATTTT
- TRBD2 TRBJ2-1 TRBV5-1 CASSPGTSGRAGENEQFF TGCGCCAGCAGCCCCGGGACTAGCGGGAGGGCCGGGGAGAATGAGCAGTTCTTC
- - TRBJ1-1 TRBV7-9 CASSFGGEAFF TGTGCCAGCAGCTTTGGTGGTGAAGCTTTCTTT
- - TRBJ1-1 TRBV7-9 CASSLVSSLNTEAFF TGTGCCAGCAGCTTGGTGTCCAGTTTGAACACTGAAGCTTTCTTT
- - TRBJ2-2 TRBV14 CASSQEPRSGELFF TGTGCCAGCAGCCAAGAGCCTAGGTCCGGGGAGCTGTTTTTT
- - TRBJ2-5 TRBV18 CASSPSQYQETQYF TGTGCCAGCTCACCATCGCAGTACCAAGAGACCCAGTACTTC
once - TRBJ2-5 TRBV18 CASSQNRETQYF TGTGCCAGCTCCCAAAACCGAGAGACCCAGTACTTC
- TRBD2 TRBJ2-2 TRBV5-1 CASRLAGRAGELFF TGCGCCAGCAGACTAGCGGGACGCGCCGGGGAGCTGTTTTTT
- - TRBJ2-5 TRBV6-5 CASRVAGASQETQYF TGTGCCAGCAGGGTCGCGGGGGCTTCCCAAGAGACCCAGTACTTC
- TRBD1 TRBJ1-2 TRBV5-4 CASRNGTGQNYGYTF TGTGCCAGCAGGAATGGGACAGGACAAAACTATGGCTACACCTTC
- - TRBJ2-7 TRBV10-1 CANPQVTPYRRSYEQYF TGCGCCAACCCGCAGGTTACTCCTTACCGGAGGTCCTACGAGCAGTACTTC